The clone carrying this TCR beta chain came up a few times. Its specificity is unknown. This entry belongs to a study of T cell repertoires in cytomegalovirus infection. Study background: Selected CMV epitopes included recently identified HLA-C-restricted ones as well as well-studied HLA-B-restricted ones.

MiXCR, applied by TCRdb to the reads, yields one record per CDR3 protein. The table includes around 770,000 distinct CDR3 sequences, 25% to 30% detected once. CDR3 length equals 16 residues. Trimming stripped 6 bases from V and 3 bases from J, with 21 bases between. CDR1 and CDR2 from the germline V gene are MNHEY and SMNVEV (reference sequence). The chain joins TRBV27 to TRBJ2-7; D might be TRBD1 or TRBD2, each matching 5 bases. The starting material was cultured CD8+ T cells from PBMCs, obtained from culture after CMV antigen stimulation. The TCR comes from a human donor in good health (CMV status not recorded). Some clones in this sample may be carry-over from other donors' samples. The CDR3 reads CASSAEWGYLGYEQYF. CDR3 in DNA: TGTGCCAGCAGCGCCGAATGGGGGTACCTGGGCTACGAGCAGTACTTC.